Following are 11 T cell receptor beta chains from one sample sequenced in a study of immune heterogeneity within non-small cell lung tumors. Bulk tumor genomic DNA constituted the template, at approximately 600 ng per sample. Each primary tumor yielded several biopsies, collected far apart from one another at surgery. Patients had untreated, newly diagnosed non-small cell lung cancer and underwent curative surgery. It was with 32 V and 13 J primers that multiplex PCR amplified TCR beta CDR3. From the multiplex PCR reads, TCRdb called clonotypes with MiXCR, one entry per CDR3 protein. The repertoire holds some 30,000 distinct CDR3 sequences, with around 28% as singletons. Sequencing was carried out using lung tumor tissue. These receptor sequences come from a man aged 40-49 years with non-small cell lung cancer.

Note on this clonotype: It is likely a read error, because the conserved phenylalanine at the end of the CDR3 is missing. The genes are TRBV20-1 and TRBJ2-7; unclear D gene. The CDR3 covers 17 residues. Germline V gene lookup returns CDR1 DFQATT and CDR2 SNEGSKA (reference sequence). The germline V and J ends were trimmed by 3 bases and 1 base, with 22 bases remaining between them. DNA for the CDR3: TGCAGTGCTAGTGGCTCACCTGTACGGGCTGGGTCCTACGAGCAGTACTAC. This translates into CSASGSPVRAGSYEQYY.

About this clonotype: A read error may explain this, as a much larger clone is one base away. The rearrangement links TRBV20-1 to TRBJ2-7; 10 bases are shared with TRBD2. The CDR3 extends over 14 amino acids. Trimming at V came to 6 bases and at J to 2 bases, leaving 7 bases not matched to a gene. Germline values: CDR1 DFQATT, CDR2 SNEGSKA (reference sequence). CDR3 bases: TGCAGTGCGACCGGGACTAGCGTAACCTACGAGCAGTACTTC. This gives the protein CSATGTSVTYEQYF.

There are a few counts of this clonotype. V is TRBV7-9 and J is TRBJ2-2; no reliable D call. V was clipped by 10 bases and J by 0 bases, with 18 bases between them. Germline V gives CDR1 SEHNR, CDR2 FQNEAQ (reference sequence). This CDR3 is built from 16 residues. The CDR3 region is CATVPGLRPNTGELFF. DNA for the CDR3: TGTGCCACTGTTCCCGGGTTGAGGCCGAACACCGGGGAGCTGTTTTTT.

Concerning this clonotype: Germline is not matched at one junction end, which may reflect a read error. This chain links TRBV11-2 with TRBJ2-7; D gene unclear. The CDR3 is 14 amino acids. Germline V gene data show CDR1 as SGHAT and CDR2 as FQNNGV. CDR3 residues: CASILGVTDYEQYF. The CDR3 nucleotides read TGTGCCAGCATCTTAGGAGTTACAGACTACGAGCAGTACTTC.

The V gene is TRBV20-1, the J gene TRBJ2-3, with a tentative D call TRBD1 (6 bases). The germline V and J ends were trimmed by 0 bases and 4 bases, with 14 bases remaining between them. The germline gives CDR1 DFQATT, CDR2 SNEGSKA (reference sequence). The CDR3 totals 15 residues. The chain's CDR3 is CSARDPTGFPDTQYF. In DNA form, the CDR3 reads TGCAGTGCTAGAGATCCGACAGGATTCCCAGATACGCAGTATTTT.

This clonotype came up once. This may stem from a read error, because a much larger clone lies one nucleotide away. This chain connects TRBV27 to TRBJ1-1; the match to TRBD1 covers 8 bases. CDR1 and CDR2 from the germline V gene are MNHEY and SMNVEV (reference sequence). This CDR3 has 16 amino acids. V lost 5 bases, J lost 2 bases, and 10 bases stayed unmatched. The CDR3 region is CASSLLGQGQNTEAFF. The CDR3 bases are TGTGCCAGCAGTCTACTCGGACAGGGCCAAAACACTGAAGCTTTCTTT.

This chain joins TRBV12-3 or TRBV12-4 and TRBJ2-5; weak D call: TRBD1 (5 bases). The CDR3 has 13 amino acids. The ends were cut back, 4 bases at V and 5 bases at J, with 11 bases in the middle. CDR3 bases: TGTGCCAGCAGTTCAGGGTTTGGGGAGACCCAGTACTTC. Its protein product is CASSSGFGETQYF.

The sample holds a few counts of this clonotype. The chain has TRBV4-1 and TRBJ2-5; D unresolved. The CDR3 has 14 amino acids. Trimming removed 2 bases from V and 5 bases from J, with 12 bases in between. Looked up from germline, CDR1 is MGHRA and CDR2 is YSYEKL. The CDR3 reads CASSQRTERETQYF. The CDR3 DNA is TGCGCCAGCAGCCAAAGGACCGAGAGGGAGACCCAGTACTTC.

The sample holds a few counts of this clonotype. In nucleotides, the CDR3 is TGCAGTGCTCCGGGACTAGCGGGAGTCGATAACGAGCAGTACTTC. It yields the protein CSAPGLAGVDNEQYF. The chain has TRBV20-1 and TRBJ2-7; 14 positions agree with TRBD2. Germline lookup yields CDR1 DFQATT and CDR2 SNEGSKA (reference sequence). V lost 5 bases and J lost 5; bases outside the gene matches: 8. The CDR3 length is 15 residues.

This clonotype came up many times. The chain carries TRBV20-1 and TRBJ2-2; D is undetermined. Trimming took off 0 bases at V and 5 bases at J, with 7 bases between the two ends. Per the germline V gene, CDR1 is DFQATT and CDR2 is SNEGSKA (reference sequence). The length of the CDR3 is 13 residues. CDR3 region: CSARDVGTGELFF. The CDR3 DNA follows: TGCAGTGCTAGAGACGTTGGGACCGGGGAGCTGTTTTTT.

About this clonotype itself: A much bigger clone sits one base away, suggesting this may be a read error. The J gene is TRBJ1-4, the V gene TRBV20-1; 9 bases line up with TRBD1. CDR1 and CDR2 from the germline V gene are DFQATT and SNEGSKA (reference sequence). The length of the CDR3 is 16 residues. CDR3 in amino acids: CTARRRRTGDNEKLFF. CDR3 sequence (DNA): TGCACTGCTAGGCGGCGCCGGACAGGGGATAATGAAAAACTGTTTTTT.